Here is one T cell receptor (beta chain) with its context. Other DNA sequences in the same sample also yield this CDR3. Under the authors' procedure: Scientists estimated how many nucleated cells there were by amplifying reference gene primers. This table comes from immunoSEQ multiplex PCR, and its TCRdb copy is limited to in-frame clones, with some not included. V and J calls and clone size follow that table, whereas D and trimming were derived from the DNA. This sample carries about 190,000 clones, roughly nine tenths of them seen once, and the ten largest clones take approximately 2.9%. This CDR3 comprises 13 residues. CDR1 MDHEN and CDR2 SYDVKM come from the germline V gene. Trimming pared 6 bases from V and 2 bases from J, leaving 11 bases between. This record belongs to a study of blood T cell repertoires in COVID-19. Study context: Sites in the United States, Italy and Spain provided acute and convalescent COVID-19 samples. From T cells, B-cell-depleted T cells, or PBMCs came the material, which was cDNA or gDNA.

The gene calls are TRBV28 and TRBJ2-7; weak D call: TRBD2 (6 bases). The sample taken for sequencing was peripheral blood. This receptor was identified in a woman aged 30 to 39 with active or convalescent COVID-19. The CDR3, as DNA: TGTGCCAGCAGCTTAGGCGGGACCTACGAGCAGTACTTC. Amino acids: CASSLGGTYEQYF.